This TCR beta chain was obtained from a study of cytomegalovirus exposure and HLA in healthy donors. Study results and caveats: With high specificity and sensitivity, the classifier reportedly diagnosed cytomegalovirus status.

The PCR employed 60 Vbeta primers together with 13 Jbeta primers. Profiled with immunoSEQ multiplex PCR; TCRdb holds only in-frame clones, not every one. The sample has more than 130,000 clones; around four fifths are singletons. Comments on this clone: Its specificity is not known.

V dropped 3 bases and J dropped 6 bases, with 16 bases sitting between them. The CDR3 totals 15 residues. The germline CDR1 and CDR2 sequences are MGHRA and YSYEKL. The sequence derives from a young man in good health and CMV-seronegative. V is TRBV4-1 and J is TRBJ2-3; D possibly corresponds to TRBD1 (6 bases). Material for sequencing was PBMCs. CDR3 DNA: TGCGCCAGCAGCCAGGAACCACAGGGTCCGGATACGCAGTATTTT. It translates to CASSQEPQGPDTQYF.